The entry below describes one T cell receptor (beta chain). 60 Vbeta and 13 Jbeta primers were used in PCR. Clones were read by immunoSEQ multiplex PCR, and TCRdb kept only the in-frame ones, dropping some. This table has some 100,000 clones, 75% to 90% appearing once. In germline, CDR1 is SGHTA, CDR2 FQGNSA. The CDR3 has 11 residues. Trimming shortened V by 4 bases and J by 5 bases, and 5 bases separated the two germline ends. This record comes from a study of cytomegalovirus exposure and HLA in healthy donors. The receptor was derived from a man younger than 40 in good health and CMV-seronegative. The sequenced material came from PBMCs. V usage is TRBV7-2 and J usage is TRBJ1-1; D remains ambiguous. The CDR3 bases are TGTGCCAGCAGCTCCTATACTGAAGCTTTCTTT. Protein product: CASSSYTEAFF.